The TCR beta chain under discussion was sequenced for a study of blood T cell repertoires in COVID-19. In the original processing: Nucleated cell counts were estimated from reference gene primer amplification. Generated by immunoSEQ multiplex PCR, the TCRdb table keeps only in-frame clones and is missing some. Clone size and V and J calls were adopted from that table, with D and trimming inferred from the DNA. Of roughly 250,000 clones detected, roughly nine tenths appear once; the ten largest clones hold around 12%. This clone was observed a handful of times. Seattle patients were enrolled during active infection and followed longitudinally. The sample was peripheral blood. The receptor was isolated from a woman aged 25 to 39 with COVID-19, enrolled during active disease.

This CDR3 reads CASSLYPQTTDTQYF. The CDR3 DNA reads as TGCGCCAGCAGCTTGTACCCCCAGACTACAGATACGCAGTATTTT. The genes are TRBV5-1 and TRBJ2-3, with unresolved D. V lost 1 base, J lost 3 bases, and 12 bases lay in between. The CDR3 covers 15 residues. Germline loops: CDR1 SGHRS, CDR2 YFSETQ.